This section outlines one T cell receptor (beta chain) sequence together with its context. The sample originates from a study of blood T cell repertoires in COVID-19. V was shortened by 1 base and J by 0 bases, with 9 bases between the two germline ends. The CDR3 covers 16 residues. Germline loops: CDR1 LNHNV, CDR2 YYDKDF (reference sequence). Here immunoSEQ multiplex PCR was the method, and the copy in TCRdb shows in-frame clones only, minus some. Of 150,000 to 200,000 clones listed, 82% are singletons. Sequences were obtained from peripheral blood. This clonotype was obtained from a middle-aged woman with COVID-19, enrolled during active disease. This chain connects TRBV15 to TRBJ1-4; D is possibly TRBD1 (5 bases). CDR3 nucleotides: TGTGCCACCAGCAGAGCGGGGGGGGCAACTAATGAAAAACTGTTTTTT. Encoded protein: CATSRAGGATNEKLFF.